This T cell receptor beta chain derives from a study of control samples from healthy donors and cancer patients. Sequenced by immunoSEQ multiplex PCR; TCRdb stores in-frame clones only, minus some. The sample includes 150,000 to 200,000 clones, around 92% seen only once; the top ten take about 1.6%. Sequencing was carried out using blood. This receptor was taken from a woman under 40 in good health.

CDR3 sequence reads: CASSLTLQGVPEAFF. In nucleotides, the CDR3 is TGTGCCAGCAGTTTGACCCTACAGGGGGTCCCTGAAGCTTTCTTT. This chain joins TRBV28 and TRBJ1-1; 8 bases line up with TRBD1. CDR3 size: 15 residues. After removal of 3 bases from V and 6 bases from J, the junction contained 9 bases not matched to a gene. Germline V CDR1 and CDR2: MDHEN, SYDVKM.